The 20 T cell receptor beta chains below come from one sample, sequenced in a study of T cells in Graves' hyperthyroidism and ophthalmopathy. Researchers amplified the TCR beta CDR3 regions from RNA transcripts. An initial round of RT-PCR targeting the TCR CDR3 relied on the HTBI primer set. Each CDR3 protein is one row after TCRdb ran MiXCR on the multiplex PCR reads. This sample yields a few hundred thousand distinct CDR3 sequences, of which roughly a sixth are seen a single time; approximately 30% belongs to the top ten. The sample consisted of blood. The receptors come from a woman in her twenties or thirties with Graves' ophthalmopathy.

V usage is TRBV6-2 or TRBV6-3 and J usage is TRBJ2-6, with 9 bases lining up with TRBD1. This CDR3 is 17 amino acids long. Looked up from germline, CDR1 is MNHEY and CDR2 is SVGEGT. The V segment lost 2 bases and the J segment 2 bases; nucleotides outside the gene matches: 4. The chain's CDR3 is CASSYRGQGAGANVLTF. The DNA of the CDR3 is TGTGCCAGCAGTTACAGGGGACAGGGAGCTGGGGCCAACGTCCTGACTTTC.

The table lists this clonotype with many counts. The genes are TRBV20-1 and TRBJ2-1; D is unresolved. Per the germline V gene, CDR1 is DFQATT and CDR2 is SNEGSKA (reference sequence). Deletions cut 2 bases from V and 7 bases from J, with 9 bases between. The CDR3 contains 12 residues. The CDR3 DNA reads TGCAGTGCTAGACATGGCAGAAATGAGCAGTTCTTC. This sequence encodes CSARHGRNEQFF.

This clonotype was picked up many times. The gene calls are TRBV6-1 and TRBJ2-7; 13 bases fit TRBD2. The CDR3 consists of 15 residues. Germline CDR1 MNHNS, CDR2 SASEGT. J gave up 3 bases and V 8 bases, and 7 bases lay outside the gene matches. CDR3 coding DNA: TGTGCCAGCTCTCCCGGGACTAGCGGGGACTACGAGCAGTACTTC. Protein: CASSPGTSGDYEQYF.

This clonotype was found many times. In DNA form, the CDR3 reads TGTGCCAGCACCGGTTCAGGACCGAAAGTGCACTATGGCTACACCTTC. This encodes CASTGSGPKVHYGYTF. This rearrangement joins TRBV7-9 to TRBJ1-2, with D uncertain. Germline lookup yields CDR1 SEHNR and CDR2 FQNEAQ (reference sequence). V lost 7 bases to trimming and J lost 3 bases, with 21 bases between them. The CDR3 is made up of 16 amino acids.

This clonotype was counted ten times or more. V is TRBV6-1 and J is TRBJ2-7; TRBD1 agrees at 7 bases. The V gene end was trimmed by 6 bases and the J gene end by 5 bases; junction bases not matched to a gene: 4. CDR1 and CDR2 from the germline V gene are MNHNS and SASEGT. The CDR3 has 12 amino acids. In DNA form, the CDR3 reads TGTGCCAGCAGGAGGGGGCGGGACGAGCAGTACTTC. Protein: CASRRGRDEQYF.

This clonotype was picked up many times. This sequence joins TRBV28 and TRBJ1-5, with D maybe TRBD1 (5 bases). This CDR3 contains 14 residues. CDR1 is MDHEN, CDR2 SYDVKM, per germline. Trimming stripped 2 bases from V and 9 bases from J, with 14 bases between. The CDR3 nucleotides read TGTGCCAGCAGTTTAGTCCTACGGGGGTCGCCCCAGCATTTT. Its protein is CASSLVLRGSPQHF.

This clonotype was seen many times. The chain links TRBV7-3 to TRBJ2-3; 13 bases align to TRBD2. Germline loops: CDR1 SGHTA, CDR2 FQGTGA. The CDR3 covers 17 residues. V shed 4 bases and J 3 bases; nucleotides not matched to a gene: 7. The CDR3 is CASSSPMGLAGTDTQYF. CDR3 coding DNA: TGTGCCAGCAGCTCACCAATGGGACTAGCGGGGACAGATACGCAGTATTTT. Full variable domain (missing parts from reference TRBV7-3 and TRBJ2-3): GAGVSQTPSNKVTEKGKYVELRCDPISGHTALYWYRQSLGQGPEFLIYFQGTGAADDSGLPNDRFFAVRPEGSVSTLKIQRTERGDSAVYLCASSSPMGLAGTDTQYFGPGTRLTVL.

The sample holds a few counts of this clonotype. The rearrangement links TRBV28 to TRBJ2-3; unclear D gene. From germline, CDR1 is MDHEN and CDR2 SYDVKM. The CDR3 length is 15 residues. The germline V and J ends were trimmed by 5 bases and 4 bases, with 16 bases remaining between them. This CDR3 is CASSPYWGSADTQYF. CDR3 bases: TGTGCCAGCAGTCCCTACTGGGGTTCCGCAGATACGCAGTATTTT. Complete variable domain (other parts from reference TRBV28 and TRBJ2-3): DVKVTQSSRYLVKRTGEKVFLECVQDMDHENMFWYRQDPGLGLRLIYFSYDVKMKEKGDIPEGYSVSREKKERFSLILESASTNQTSMYLCASSPYWGSADTQYFGPGTRLTVL.

As DNA, the CDR3 is TGTGCCAGCAGTTTTTATAAAGCGGGAGGGAGCGGGAGAAACTCCTACAATGAGCAGTTCTTC. Translation gives CASSFYKAGGSGRNSYNEQFF. The chain recombines TRBV27 with TRBJ2-1; 10 bases match TRBD2. This CDR3 spans 21 amino acids. The junction had 17 bases not matched to a gene; V was cut back by 3 bases and J by 0 bases. Germline CDR1 MNHEY, CDR2 SMNVEV (reference sequence).

V is TRBV4-1 and J is TRBJ2-7, with 9 bases aligning to TRBD2. The ends lost 0 bases at V and 1 base at J; junction bases unmatched: 1. CDR3 length equals 15 residues. CDR1 is MGHRA and CDR2 is YSYEKL in the germline V gene. The CDR3 nucleotides read TGCGCCAGCAGCCAAGAAAGCGGGAGGTCCTACGAGCAGTACTTC. This encodes CASSQESGRSYEQYF.

In its sample, this clonotype was seen a few times. This chain joins TRBV29-1 and TRBJ1-1; tentatively, D is TRBD1 (6 bases). This CDR3 is 13 amino acids long. Per germline, CDR1 SQVTM and CDR2 ANQGSEA. With 5 bases removed from V and 0 bases from J, the gap between germline ends came to 10 bases. The CDR3 region is CSVPGDMNTEAFF. The CDR3 DNA reads as TGCAGCGTTCCAGGGGACATGAACACTGAAGCTTTCTTT.

The chain is built from TRBV6-5 and TRBJ2-5; no clear D. CDR1 and CDR2 from the germline V gene are MNHEY and SVGAGI. This CDR3 has 14 amino acids. V lost 4 bases to trimming and J lost 1 base, with 10 bases between them. CDR3 sequence (DNA): TGTGCCAGCAGTTCGATCGAGGTCCAAGAGACCCAGTACTTC. This codes for CASSSIEVQETQYF.

This chain connects TRBV9 to TRBJ2-1; 7 bases match TRBD2. The germline CDR1 and CDR2 sequences are SGDLS and YYNGEE. There are 13 residues in the CDR3. V dropped 0 bases and J dropped 9; count of bases not matched to a gene: 3. CDR3 region: CASSVGGGTEQFF. CDR3 DNA: TGTGCCAGCAGCGTAGGGGGGGGGACTGAGCAGTTCTTC. Supplemented by reference TRBV9 and TRBJ2-1, the full variable domain reads DSGVTQTPKHLITATGQRVTLRCSPRSGDLSVYWYQQSLDQGLQFLIQYYNGEERAKGNILERFSAQQFPDLHSELNLSSLELGDSALYFCASSVGGGTEQFFGPGTRLTVL.

This clonotype was found many times. The CDR3 nucleotides read TGTGCCAGCAGTTTAATAGTCCTTCCGATGAACACTGAAGCTTTCTTT. The encoded protein is CASSLIVLPMNTEAFF. The rearrangement links TRBV2 to TRBJ1-1; no firm D call. Germline V gene lookup returns CDR1 SNHLY and CDR2 FYNNEI. With 5 bases removed from V and 0 bases from J, the gap between germline ends came to 16 bases. This CDR3 is 16 amino acids long.

This clonotype was detected ten times or more. This chain uses TRBV29-1 with TRBJ2-1; TRBD2 agrees at 7 bases. The V gene's germline CDR1 is SQVTM and CDR2 ANQGSEA. This CDR3 is built from 16 residues. V gave up 5 bases and J gave up 4 bases; unmatched junction bases: 14. CDR3 in amino acids: CSVIRASGNHYNEQFF. CDR3 coding DNA: TGCAGCGTTATTAGGGCTAGCGGAAACCATTACAATGAGCAGTTCTTC.

In its sample, this clonotype was seen many times. The rearrangement joins TRBV7-9 to TRBJ2-3; possibly TRBD2 for D (6 bases). The length of the CDR3 is 14 residues. Germline V gene lookup returns CDR1 SEHNR and CDR2 FQNEAQ (reference sequence). V was pared by 2 bases and J by 5 bases, with 11 bases between. CDR3 amino acids: CASSLLGGLDTQYF. The CDR3 DNA sequence: TGTGCCAGCAGCTTATTGGGAGGATTAGATACGCAGTATTTT. Filled out from reference TRBV7-9 and TRBJ2-3, the complete variable domain reads DTGVSQNPRHKITKRGQNVTFRCDPISEHNRLYWYRQTLGQGPEFLTYFQNEAQLEKSRLLSDRFSAERPKGSFSTLEIQRTEQGDSAMYLCASSLLGGLDTQYFGPGTRLTVL.

CDR3 bases: TGTGCCAGCAGTTTCGGGCCCGTGGGGGGCTACACCTTC. Its translation is CASSFGPVGGYTF. The chain links TRBV6-5 to TRBJ1-2; D unclear. This CDR3 is 13 amino acids long. V was shortened by 4 bases and J by 8 bases, with 14 bases between the two germline ends. In germline, CDR1 is MNHEY, CDR2 SVGAGI.

This clonotype has ten or more counts. The chain joins TRBV30 to TRBJ2-7; 8 positions match TRBD1. Unmatched junction bases numbered 8, after V lost 5 bases and J lost 2 bases. This CDR3 contains 14 residues. Per germline, CDR1 GTSNPN and CDR2 SVGIG (reference sequence). In DNA, the CDR3 is TGTGCCTGGGCCCAGGGGGCACGGACCTACGAGCAGTACTTC. This sequence encodes CAWAQGARTYEQYF.

Points on this clonotype: This may arise from a read error, as a much more abundant clone is one base away. This chain joins TRBV12-3 or TRBV12-4 and TRBJ2-7; 16 bases align to TRBD2. The V and J ends lost 7 bases and 7 bases, in that order; junction bases with no gene match: 16. The CDR3 is 18 residues long. CDR3 loop: CASTQRGLAGGPRGEQYF. CDR3 bases: TGTGCCAGCACCCAAAGGGGACTAGCGGGAGGGCCGAGGGGTGAGCAGTACTTC.

This clonotype has just a few counts. The chain uses TRBV20-1 and TRBJ2-1; 11 bases map to TRBD2. The CDR3 totals 15 residues. With 0 bases clipped from V and 8 bases from J, the junction kept 6 bases outside the gene matches. Germline lookup yields CDR1 DFQATT and CDR2 SNEGSKA (reference sequence). CDR3 sequence (DNA): TGCAGTGCTAGAGAACCTAGCGGGAGGAACGATGAGCAGTTCTTC. The encoded protein is CSAREPSGRNDEQFF.